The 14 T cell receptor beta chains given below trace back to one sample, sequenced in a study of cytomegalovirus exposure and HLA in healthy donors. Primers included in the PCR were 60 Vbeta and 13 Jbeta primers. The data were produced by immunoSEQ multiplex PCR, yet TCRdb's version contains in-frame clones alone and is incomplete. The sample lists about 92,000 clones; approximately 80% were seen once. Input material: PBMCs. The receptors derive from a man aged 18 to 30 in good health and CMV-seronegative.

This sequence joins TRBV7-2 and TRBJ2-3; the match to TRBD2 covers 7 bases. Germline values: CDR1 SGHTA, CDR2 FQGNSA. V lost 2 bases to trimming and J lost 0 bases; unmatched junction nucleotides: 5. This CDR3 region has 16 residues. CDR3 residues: CASSLFGGGSTDTQYF. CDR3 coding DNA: TGTGCCAGCAGCTTATTTGGGGGGGGAAGCACAGATACGCAGTATTTT.

CDR3 loop: CASSPLAGGEQYF. CDR3 in DNA: TGTGCCAGCAGTCCCCTGGCAGGGGGCGAGCAGTACTTC. J is TRBJ2-7 and V is TRBV27, with 7 bases lining up with TRBD1. The CDR3 covers 13 residues. V lost 5 bases, J lost 6 bases, and 7 bases stayed unmatched. The V gene's germline CDR1 is MNHEY and CDR2 SMNVEV (reference sequence).

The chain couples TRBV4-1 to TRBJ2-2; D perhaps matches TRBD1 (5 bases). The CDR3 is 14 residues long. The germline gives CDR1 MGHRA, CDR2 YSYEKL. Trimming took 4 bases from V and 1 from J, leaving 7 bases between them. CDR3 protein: CASSPTGNTGELFF. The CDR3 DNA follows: TGCGCCAGCAGCCCTACAGGGAACACCGGGGAGCTGTTTTTT.

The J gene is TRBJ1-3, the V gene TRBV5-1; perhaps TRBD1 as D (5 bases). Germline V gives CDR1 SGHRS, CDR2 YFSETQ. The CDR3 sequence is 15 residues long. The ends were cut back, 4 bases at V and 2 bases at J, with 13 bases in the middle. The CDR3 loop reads CASSGGITAGNTIYF. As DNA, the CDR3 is TGCGCCAGCAGCGGGGGGATTACGGCTGGAAACACCATATATTTT. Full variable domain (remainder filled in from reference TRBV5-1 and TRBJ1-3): KAGVTQTPRYLIKTRGQQVTLSCSPISGHRSVSWYQQTPGQGLQFLFEYFSETQRNKGNFPGRFSGRQFSNSRSEMNVSTLELGDSALYLCASSGGITAGNTIYFGEGSWLTVV.

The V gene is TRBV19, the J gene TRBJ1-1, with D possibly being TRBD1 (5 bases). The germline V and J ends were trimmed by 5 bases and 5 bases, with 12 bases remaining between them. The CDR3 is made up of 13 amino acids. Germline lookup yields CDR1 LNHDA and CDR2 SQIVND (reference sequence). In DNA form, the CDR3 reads TGTGCCAGTAGTGTGGGGCTTAGAACTGAAGCTTTCTTT. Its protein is CASSVGLRTEAFF.

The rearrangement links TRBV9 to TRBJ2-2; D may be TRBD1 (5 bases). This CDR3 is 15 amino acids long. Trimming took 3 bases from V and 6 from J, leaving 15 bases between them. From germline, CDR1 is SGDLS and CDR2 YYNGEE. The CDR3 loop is CASSATPQGSGELFF. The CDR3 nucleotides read TGTGCCAGCAGCGCGACTCCCCAGGGCTCCGGGGAGCTGTTTTTT.

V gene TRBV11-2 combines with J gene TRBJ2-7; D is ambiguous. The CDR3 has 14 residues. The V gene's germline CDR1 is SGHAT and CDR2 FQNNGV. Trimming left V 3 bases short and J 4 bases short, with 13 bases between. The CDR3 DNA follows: TGTGCCAGCAGCTTTGCCACTCCCAGGTACGAGCAGTACTTC. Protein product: CASSFATPRYEQYF.

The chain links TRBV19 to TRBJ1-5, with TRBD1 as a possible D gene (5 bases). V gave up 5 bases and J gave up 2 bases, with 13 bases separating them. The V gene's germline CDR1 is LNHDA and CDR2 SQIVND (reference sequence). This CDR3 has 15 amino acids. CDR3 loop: CASSFSGEGNQPQHF. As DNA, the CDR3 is TGTGCCAGTAGTTTCTCGGGGGAAGGCAATCAGCCCCAGCATTTT.

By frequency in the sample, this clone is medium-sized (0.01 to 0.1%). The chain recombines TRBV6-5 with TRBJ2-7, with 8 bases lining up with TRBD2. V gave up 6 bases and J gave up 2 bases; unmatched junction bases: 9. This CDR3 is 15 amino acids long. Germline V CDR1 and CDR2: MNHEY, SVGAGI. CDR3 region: CASSPSDGGAYEQYF. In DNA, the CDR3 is TGTGCCAGCAGCCCTTCCGACGGGGGGGCCTACGAGCAGTACTTC.

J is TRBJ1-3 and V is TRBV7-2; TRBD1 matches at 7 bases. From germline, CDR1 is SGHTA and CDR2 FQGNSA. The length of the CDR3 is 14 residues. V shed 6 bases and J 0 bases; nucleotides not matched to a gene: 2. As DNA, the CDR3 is TGTGCCAGCAGGGGACAGTTCTCTGGAAACACCATATATTTT. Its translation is CASRGQFSGNTIYF.

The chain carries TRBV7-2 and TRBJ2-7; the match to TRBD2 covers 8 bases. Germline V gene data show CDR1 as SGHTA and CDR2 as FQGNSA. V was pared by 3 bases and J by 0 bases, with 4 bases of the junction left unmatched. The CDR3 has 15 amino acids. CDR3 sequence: CASSFGTRTSYEQYF. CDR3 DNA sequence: TGTGCCAGCAGCTTTGGGACTAGGACCTCCTACGAGCAGTACTTC.

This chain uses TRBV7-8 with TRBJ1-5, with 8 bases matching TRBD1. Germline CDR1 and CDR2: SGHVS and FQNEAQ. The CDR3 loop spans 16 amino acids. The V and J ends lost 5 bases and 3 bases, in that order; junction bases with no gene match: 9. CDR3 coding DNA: TGTGCCAGCAGCGCCGGGACAGGAAGGAACAATCAGCCCCAGCATTTT. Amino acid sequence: CASSAGTGRNNQPQHF.

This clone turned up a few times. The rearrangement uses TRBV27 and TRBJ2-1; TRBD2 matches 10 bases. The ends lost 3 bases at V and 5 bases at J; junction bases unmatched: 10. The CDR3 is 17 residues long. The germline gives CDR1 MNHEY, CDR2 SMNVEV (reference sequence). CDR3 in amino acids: CASSLFLRTSGDNEQFF. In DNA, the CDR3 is TGTGCCAGCAGTTTGTTTCTTCGGACTAGCGGCGACAATGAGCAGTTCTTC.

CDR3 DNA: TGTGCCAGCAGCTCTACCTACGAGCAGTACTTC. It encodes CASSSTYEQYF. This chain uses TRBV7-8 with TRBJ2-7; D uncertain. The length of the CDR3 is 11 residues. Trimming cost V 4 bases and J 2 bases, with 3 bases left between them. CDR1 and CDR2 from the germline V gene are SGHVS and FQNEAQ.